This TCR beta chain came from a study of synovial regulatory T cells in juvenile arthritis. The study, taken as a whole, reports: Synovial Treg CDR3 sequences overlapped more with iaTregs than other circulating Tregs. Synovial Teff and blood CPL repertoires partially overlapped with iaTreg TCR repertoires, which were largely patient-private. Inflammation-associated Treg cells in blood had less TCR diversity than the remaining blood Treg cells.

The CDR3 loop spans 16 amino acids. No coding sequence is recorded. Germline V gives CDR1 SGDLS, CDR2 YYNGEE. As regards this clone: No antigen is known for it.

This table comes from immunoSEQ multiplex PCR, and its TCRdb copy is limited to in-frame clones, with some not included. The sample totals over 9,000 clones. Patients were aged median approximately 12 years with disease lasting median 7 years. The material sequenced was Treg cells from blood. Subset described: remaining (HLA-DR-negative) circulating blood Treg cells. The chain employs TRBV9 and TRBJ2-1; lacking DNA, the TRBD2 call made by TCRdb goes unchecked. This TCR derives from a donor aged 2-30 years with juvenile idiopathic arthritis. CDR3 sequence: CASSVLAERSYNEQFF.